The source of this TCR beta chain is a study of blood T cell repertoires in COVID-19. About the study: Samples representing acute and convalescent COVID-19 were sourced from the United States, Italy and Spain. T cells, B-cell-depleted T cells, or PBMCs supplied cDNA or gDNA.

Data came from immunoSEQ multiplex PCR; TCRdb stores just in-frame clones and leaves some out. The sample consists of about 180,000 clones, more than 75% of them appearing once. Grouping used clinical history reported by participants in a survey and questionnaire. Germline loops: CDR1 MDHEN, CDR2 SYDVKM. Trimming removed 7 bases from V and 4 bases from J, with 16 bases in between. This CDR3 is 14 amino acids long. The specimen was PBMCs or T cells enriched from blood (not recorded which). The receptor was derived from a woman aged 25 to 45 who had recovered from COVID-19. The rearrangement links TRBV28 to TRBJ1-2; D not certain. CDR3 nucleotides: TGTGCCAGCACCCTCCCGCTGGGGAGCTATGGCTACACCTTC. This codes for CASTLPLGSYGYTF.